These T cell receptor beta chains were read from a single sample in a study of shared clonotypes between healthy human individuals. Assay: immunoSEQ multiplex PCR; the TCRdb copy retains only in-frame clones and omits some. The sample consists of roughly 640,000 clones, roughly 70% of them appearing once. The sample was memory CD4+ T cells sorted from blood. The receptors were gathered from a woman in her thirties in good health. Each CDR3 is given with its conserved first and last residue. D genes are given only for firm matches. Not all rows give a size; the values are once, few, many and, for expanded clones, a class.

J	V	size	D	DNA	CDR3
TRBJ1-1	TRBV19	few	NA	TGTGCCAGTAGTCGGACAGCCGCATCGAACACTGAAGCTTTCTTT	CASSRTAASNTEAFF
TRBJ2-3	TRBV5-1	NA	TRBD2	TGCGCCAGCAGCCCAAGGGTGGCTAGCGGAAACACAGATACGCAGTATTTT	CASSPRVASGNTDTQYF
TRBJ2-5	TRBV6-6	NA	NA	TGTGCCAGCAGCCGATCTCAGGGAATTCAAGAGACCCAGTACTTC	CASSRSQGIQETQYF
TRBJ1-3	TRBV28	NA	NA	TGTGCCAGCAGTTACGGGAGGGCCTCTGGAAACACCATATATTTT	CASSYGRASGNTIYF
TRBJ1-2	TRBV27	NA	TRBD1	TGTGCCAGCAGTGCAACCCAGGGGGCGCGAAGCTATGGCTACACCTTC	CASSATQGARSYGYTF
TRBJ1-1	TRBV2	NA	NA	TGTGCCAGCAGGGGGGAATTTGAAGCTTTCTTT	CASRGEFEAFF
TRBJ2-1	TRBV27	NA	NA	TGTGCCAGCAGCTCCGGACTAACCTACAATGAGCAGTTCTTC	CASSSGLTYNEQFF
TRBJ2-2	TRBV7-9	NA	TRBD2	TGTGCCAGCAGCTTAGCGCGGGTAGCGGGACGCAGGGAGCTGTTTTTT	CASSLARVAGRRELFF
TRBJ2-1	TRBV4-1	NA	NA	TGCGCCAGCAGCCAACTAACCTTGATCGAGCAGTTCTTC	CASSQLTLIEQFF
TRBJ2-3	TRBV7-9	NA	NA	TGTGCCAGCAGCCAGGACTACCACGTGCAGTATTTT	CASSQDYHVQYF
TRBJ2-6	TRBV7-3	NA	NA	TGTGCCAGCAGCTTATATGGGGGCCTAATACGTACTGGGGCCAACGTCCTGACTTTC	CASSLYGGLIRTGANVLTF
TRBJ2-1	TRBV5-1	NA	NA	TGCGCCAGCAGCGGTAGGTTGTGGGATAGCTCCTACAATGAGCAGTTCTTC	CASSGRLWDSSYNEQFF
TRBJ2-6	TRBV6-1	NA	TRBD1	TGTGCCAGCAGGAAAACAGGGGCTGGGGCCAACGTCCTGACTTTC	CASRKTGAGANVLTF
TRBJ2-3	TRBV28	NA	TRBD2	TGTGCCAGCAGTTTAACGCGGGAGGTTAATACGCAGTATTTT	CASSLTREVNTQYF
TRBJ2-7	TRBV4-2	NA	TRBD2	TGTGCCAGCAGCCAAGAGGCCGCGGGAGGGTACTACGAGCAGTACTTC	CASSQEAAGGYYEQYF
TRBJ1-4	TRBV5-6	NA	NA	TGTGCCAGCACGACAAATAATGAAAAACTGTTTTTT	CASTTNNEKLFF
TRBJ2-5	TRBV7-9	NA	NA	TGTGCCAGCAGCGCGGGGTCTACAGAGACCCAGTACTTC	CASSAGSTETQYF
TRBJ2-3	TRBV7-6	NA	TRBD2	TGTGCCAGCAGCCCAGAAGTCCCGGGACTAGCGGGAGGGCCTCAGGATACGCAGTATTTT	CASSPEVPGLAGGPQDTQYF
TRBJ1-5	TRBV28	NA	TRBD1	TGTGCCAGCAGGAAGACAGGGACCGGCAATCAGCCCCAGCATTTT	CASRKTGTGNQPQHF
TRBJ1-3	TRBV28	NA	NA	TGTGCCAGCAGTTTAGCCGGAAACACCATATATTTT	CASSLAGNTIYF
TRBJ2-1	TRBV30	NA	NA	TGTGCCTGGAGTAACAGACTCCAGTACAATGAGCAGTTCTTC	CAWSNRLQYNEQFF
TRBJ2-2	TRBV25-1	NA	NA	TGTGCCAGCAGTGAACCTGGTAGCAGAAGTAACTCCGGGGAGCTGTTTTTT	CASSEPGSRSNSGELFF
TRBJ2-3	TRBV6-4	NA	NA	TGTGCCAGCAGCGCACTCGGGACTACAGATACGCAGTATTTT	CASSALGTTDTQYF
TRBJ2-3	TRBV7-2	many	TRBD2	TGTGCCAGCAGCTCAGGTGGACTAGCGGGAAGCACAGATACGCAGTATTTT	CASSSGGLAGSTDTQYF
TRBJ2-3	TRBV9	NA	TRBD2	TGTGCCAGCAGCGTTAGCGGGAAGTTAGATACGCAGTATTTT	CASSVSGKLDTQYF
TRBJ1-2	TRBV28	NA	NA	TGTGCCAGTAGACGGGACTCGTATGGCTACACCTTC	CASRRDSYGYTF
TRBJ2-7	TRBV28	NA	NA	TGTGCCAGCAGACGGGATGGAGGGATTAGCTCCTACGAGCAGTACTTC	CASRRDGGISSYEQYF
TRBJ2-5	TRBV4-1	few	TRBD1	TGCGCCAGCAGCCAAACCGGGACAGGCACCCAAGAGACCCAGTACTTC	CASSQTGTGTQETQYF
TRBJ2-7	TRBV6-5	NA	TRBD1	TGTGCCAGCAGCCCCGGGACAGGGGTCAACGAGCAGTACTTC	CASSPGTGVNEQYF
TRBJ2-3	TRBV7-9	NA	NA	TGTGCCAGCAGCGGCAGGGTCACAGATACGCAGTATTTT	CASSGRVTDTQYF
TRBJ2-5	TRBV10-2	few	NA	TGCGCCACACGAATAGGGTTTGGGGAGACCCAGTACTTC	CATRIGFGETQYF
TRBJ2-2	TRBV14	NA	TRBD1	TGTGCCAGCAGCCGCTACAGGGGTGCCGGGGAGCTGTTTTTT	CASSRYRGAGELFF
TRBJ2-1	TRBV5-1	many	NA	TGCGCCAGCAGCTCCGACACGAGCTCCTACAATGAGCAGTTCTTC	CASSSDTSSYNEQFF
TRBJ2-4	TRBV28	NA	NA	TGTGCCAGCAGCCCGGTCGGACTAGCCAAAAACATTCAGTACTTC	CASSPVGLAKNIQYF
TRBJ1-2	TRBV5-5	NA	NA	TGTGCCAGCAGCTTGGCCATACAGGAGATCGACTACACCTTC	CASSLAIQEIDYTF
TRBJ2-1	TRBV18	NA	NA	TGTGCCAGCTCACTACGGACAAGCTCCTACAATGAGCAGTTCTTC	CASSLRTSSYNEQFF
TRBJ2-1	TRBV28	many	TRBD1	TGTGCCAGCAGATCCGGACAGGGGGCTTTCGATGAGCAGTTCTTC	CASRSGQGAFDEQFF
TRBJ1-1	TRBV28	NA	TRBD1	TGTGCCAGCAGTTTTGGGGGCAGGGGGGGATTAATCACTGAAGCTTTCTTT	CASSFGGRGGLITEAFF
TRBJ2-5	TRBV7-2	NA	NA	TGTGCCAGCAGCTTAGCGGGAGTACGGGAGACCCAGTACTTC	CASSLAGVRETQYF
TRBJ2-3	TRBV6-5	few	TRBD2	TGTGCCAGCAGACTAGCGGACGTCACAGATACGCAGTATTTT	CASRLADVTDTQYF
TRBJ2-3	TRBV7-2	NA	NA	TGTGCCAGCAGCTTAACAGGGCTGAGATCAGATACGCAGTATTTT	CASSLTGLRSDTQYF
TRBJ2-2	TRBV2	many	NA	TGTGCCAGCAGTTCCGGGCCGAACACCGGGGAGCTGTTTTTT	CASSSGPNTGELFF
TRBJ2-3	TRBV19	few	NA	TGTGCCAGTAGTATAGATGCAGATACGCAGTATTTT	CASSIDADTQYF
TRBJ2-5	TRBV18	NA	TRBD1	TGTGCCAGCTCACCGGACAGGGGAGGAGAGACCCAGTACTTC	CASSPDRGGETQYF
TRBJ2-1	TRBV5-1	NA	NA	TGCGCCAGTTTTCGCGGCCCAGATAGCGGAGGGTACAATGAGCAGTTCTTC	CASFRGPDSGGYNEQFF
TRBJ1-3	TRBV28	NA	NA	TGTGCCAGCAGTCCCCCGCACCGGCGAAACACCATATATTTT	CASSPPHRRNTIYF
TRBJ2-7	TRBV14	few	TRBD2	TGTGCCAGCAGCCGAAGAACCTGGACTAGCGGGACCTACGAGCAGTACTTC	CASSRRTWTSGTYEQYF
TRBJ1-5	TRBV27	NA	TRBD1	TGTGCCAGCTCGGACAGGGGGACAATCGGGCCCCAGCATTTT	CASSDRGTIGPQHF
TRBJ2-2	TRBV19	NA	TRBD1	TGTGCCAGTAGTATTTGGTCGGACAGGGCCGCCGGGGAGCTGTTTTTT	CASSIWSDRAAGELFF
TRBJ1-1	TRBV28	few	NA	TGTGCCAGCAGACAGCCGTTCCGGAACACTGAAGCTTTCTTT	CASRQPFRNTEAFF
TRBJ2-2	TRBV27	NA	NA	TGTGCCAGCAGTTTTTCAGTCCCCGGGGAGCTGTTTTTT	CASSFSVPGELFF
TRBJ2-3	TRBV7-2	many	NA	TGTGCCAGCAGCTCCCAGGGTAGTGCTAGCACAGATACGCAGTATTTT	CASSSQGSASTDTQYF
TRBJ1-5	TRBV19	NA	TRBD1	TGTGCCAGTAGTATTCAACAGGGGGCCCTCAATCAGCCCCAGCATTTT	CASSIQQGALNQPQHF
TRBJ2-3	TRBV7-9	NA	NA	TGTGCCAGCAGCTCCCGAGGCGGGACGGGCACAGATACGCAGTATTTT	CASSSRGGTGTDTQYF
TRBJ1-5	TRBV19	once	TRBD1	TGTGCCAGTAGATACCAGGGGGCAAGCAATCAGCCCCAGCATTTT	CASRYQGASNQPQHF
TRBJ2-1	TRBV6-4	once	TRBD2	TGTGCCAGCAGTGCTGCGGGGGGATCCTACAATGAGCAGTTCTTC	CASSAAGGSYNEQFF
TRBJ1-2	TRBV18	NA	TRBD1	TGTGCCAGCTCACCCACGGGACAGGGGGCAATTGGCTACACCTTC	CASSPTGQGAIGYTF